This record concerns one TCR beta chain sequence. Losses at the gene ends were 6 bases for V and 5 bases for J; bases not matched to a gene: 12. The CDR3 spans 15 residues. Germline CDR1 is DFQATT and CDR2 is SNEGSKA (reference sequence). The data were obtained in a study of T cell repertoires in cytomegalovirus infection. TCRdb processed the reads anew with MiXCR; each CDR3 protein has one entry. The repertoire holds 270,000 or so distinct CDR3 sequences, with approximately 15% as singletons. This clonotype originated in a human donor in good health (CMV status not recorded). Some clones in this sample may be carry-over from other donors' samples. This chain uses TRBV20-1 with TRBJ2-3; 9 bases are a match to TRBD2. Sequenced sample: CD8+ T cells from PBMCs. CDR3 nucleotide sequence: TGCAGTGCGAGACTAGCGGATTACGTGCGAGATACGCAGTATTTT. This encodes CSARLADYVRDTQYF.